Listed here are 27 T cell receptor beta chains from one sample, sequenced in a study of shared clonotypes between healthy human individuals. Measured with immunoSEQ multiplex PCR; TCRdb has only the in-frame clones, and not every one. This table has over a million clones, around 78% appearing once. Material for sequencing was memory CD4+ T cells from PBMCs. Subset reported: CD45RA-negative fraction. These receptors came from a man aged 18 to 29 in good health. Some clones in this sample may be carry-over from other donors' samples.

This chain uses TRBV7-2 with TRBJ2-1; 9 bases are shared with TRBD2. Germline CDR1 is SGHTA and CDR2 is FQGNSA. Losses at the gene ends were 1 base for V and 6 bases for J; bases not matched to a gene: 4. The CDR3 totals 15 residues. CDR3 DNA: TGTGCCAGCAGCTTAGAGGGACTAGCAGTCAATGAGCAGTTCTTC. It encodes CASSLEGLAVNEQFF.

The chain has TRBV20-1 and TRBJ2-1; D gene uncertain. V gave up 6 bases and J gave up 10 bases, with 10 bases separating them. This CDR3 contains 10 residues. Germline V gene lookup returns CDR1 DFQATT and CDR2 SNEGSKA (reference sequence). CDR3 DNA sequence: TGCAGTGCCACGGTACGGGAGCAGTTCTTC. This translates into CSATVREQFF.

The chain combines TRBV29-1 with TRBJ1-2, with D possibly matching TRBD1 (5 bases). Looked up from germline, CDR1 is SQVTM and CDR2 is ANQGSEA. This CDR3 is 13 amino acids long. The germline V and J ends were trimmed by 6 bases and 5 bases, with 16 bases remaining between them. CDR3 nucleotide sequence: TGCAGCGTGGTCGGGGGTTCTCTTTATGGCTACACCTTC. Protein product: CSVVGGSLYGYTF.

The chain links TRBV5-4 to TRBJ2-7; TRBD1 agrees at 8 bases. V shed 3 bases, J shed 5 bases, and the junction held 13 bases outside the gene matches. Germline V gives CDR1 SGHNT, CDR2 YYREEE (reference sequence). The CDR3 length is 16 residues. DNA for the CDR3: TGTGCCAGCAGCTGGACGGAGGGCAGGGGGCCCCACGAGCAGTACTTC. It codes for CASSWTEGRGPHEQYF.

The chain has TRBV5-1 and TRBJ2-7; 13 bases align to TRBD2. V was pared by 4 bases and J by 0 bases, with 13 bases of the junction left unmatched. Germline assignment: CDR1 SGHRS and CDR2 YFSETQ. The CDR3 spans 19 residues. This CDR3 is CASSPRTSGSLLSSYEQYF. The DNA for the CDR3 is TGCGCCAGCAGCCCTAGGACTAGCGGGAGCTTATTGAGCTCCTACGAGCAGTACTTC. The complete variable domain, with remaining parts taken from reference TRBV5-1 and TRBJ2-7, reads KAGVTQTPRYLIKTRGQQVTLSCSPISGHRSVSWYQQTPGQGLQFLFEYFSETQRNKGNFPGRFSGRQFSNSRSEMNVSTLELGDSALYLCASSPRTSGSLLSSYEQYFGPGTRLTVT.

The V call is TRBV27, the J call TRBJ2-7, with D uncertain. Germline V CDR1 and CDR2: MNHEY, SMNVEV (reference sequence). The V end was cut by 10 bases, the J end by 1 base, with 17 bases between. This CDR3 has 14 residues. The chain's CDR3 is CATRRSGGSYEQYF. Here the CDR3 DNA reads TGTGCCACGCGCCGGAGTGGCGGTTCCTACGAGCAGTACTTC.

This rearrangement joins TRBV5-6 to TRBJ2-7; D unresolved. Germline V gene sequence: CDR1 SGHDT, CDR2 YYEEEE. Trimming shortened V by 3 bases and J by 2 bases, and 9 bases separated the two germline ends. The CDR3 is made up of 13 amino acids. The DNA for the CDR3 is TGTGCCAGCAGCTACGACACTGCCTACGAGCAGTACTTC. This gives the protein CASSYDTAYEQYF.

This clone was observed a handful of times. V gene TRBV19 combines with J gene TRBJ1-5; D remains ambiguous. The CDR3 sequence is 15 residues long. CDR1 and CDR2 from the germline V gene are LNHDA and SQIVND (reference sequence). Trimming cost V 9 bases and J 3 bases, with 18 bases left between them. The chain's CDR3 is CASQNGLVDNQPQHF. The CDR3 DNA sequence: TGTGCCAGCCAGAACGGGCTTGTCGACAATCAGCCCCAGCATTTT.

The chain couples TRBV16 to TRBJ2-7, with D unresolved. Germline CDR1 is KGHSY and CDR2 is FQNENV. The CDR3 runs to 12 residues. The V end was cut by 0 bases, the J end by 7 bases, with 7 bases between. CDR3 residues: CASSQSVREQYF. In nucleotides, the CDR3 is TGTGCCAGCAGCCAATCGGTACGGGAGCAGTACTTC.

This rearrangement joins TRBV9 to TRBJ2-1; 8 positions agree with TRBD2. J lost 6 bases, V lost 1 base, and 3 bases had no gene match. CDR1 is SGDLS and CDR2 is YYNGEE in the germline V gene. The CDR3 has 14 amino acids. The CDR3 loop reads CASSVIAGSNEQFF. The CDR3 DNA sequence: TGTGCCAGCAGCGTAATAGCGGGATCCAATGAGCAGTTCTTC.

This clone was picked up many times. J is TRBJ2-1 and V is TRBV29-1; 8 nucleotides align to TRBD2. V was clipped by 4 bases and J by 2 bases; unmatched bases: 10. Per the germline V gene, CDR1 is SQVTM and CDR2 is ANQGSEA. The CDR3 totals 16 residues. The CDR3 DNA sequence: TGCAGCGTTGGGGGGGCGGGAGGAGGAACCTACAATGAGCAGTTCTTC. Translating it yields CSVGGAGGGTYNEQFF.

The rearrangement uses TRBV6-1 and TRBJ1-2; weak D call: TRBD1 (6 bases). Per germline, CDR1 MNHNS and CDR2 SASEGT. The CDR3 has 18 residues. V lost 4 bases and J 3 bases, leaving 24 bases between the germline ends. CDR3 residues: CASSAPRGGTDFDYGYTF. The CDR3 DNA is TGTGCCAGCAGTGCCCCGAGGGGGGGGACGGACTTTGACTATGGCTACACCTTC.

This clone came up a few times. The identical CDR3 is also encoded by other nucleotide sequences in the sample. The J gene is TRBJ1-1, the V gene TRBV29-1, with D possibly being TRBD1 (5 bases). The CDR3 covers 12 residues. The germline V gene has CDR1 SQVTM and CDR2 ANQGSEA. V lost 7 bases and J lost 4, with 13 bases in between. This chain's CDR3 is CSGGRRGTEAFF. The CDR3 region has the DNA TGCAGCGGGGGACGGCGGGGCACTGAAGCTTTCTTT.

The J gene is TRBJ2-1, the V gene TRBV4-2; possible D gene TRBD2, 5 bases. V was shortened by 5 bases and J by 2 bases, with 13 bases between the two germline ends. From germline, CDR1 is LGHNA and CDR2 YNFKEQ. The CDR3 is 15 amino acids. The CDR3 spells CASSSQAVTYNEQFF. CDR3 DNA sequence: TGTGCCAGCAGCTCACAAGCGGTGACCTACAATGAGCAGTTCTTC.

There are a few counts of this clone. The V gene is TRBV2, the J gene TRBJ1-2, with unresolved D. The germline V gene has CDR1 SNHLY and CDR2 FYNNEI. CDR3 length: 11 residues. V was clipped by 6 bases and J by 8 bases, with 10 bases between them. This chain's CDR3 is CASSREGGYTF. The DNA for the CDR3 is TGTGCCAGCAGCCGGGAAGGCGGCTACACCTTC.

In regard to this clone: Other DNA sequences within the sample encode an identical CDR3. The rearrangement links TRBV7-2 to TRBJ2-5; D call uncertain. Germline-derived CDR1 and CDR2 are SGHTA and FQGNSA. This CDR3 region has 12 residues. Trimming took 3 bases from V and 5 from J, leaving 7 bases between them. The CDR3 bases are TGTGCCAGCAGCTTCGGTAGGGAGACCCAGTACTTC. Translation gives CASSFGRETQYF.

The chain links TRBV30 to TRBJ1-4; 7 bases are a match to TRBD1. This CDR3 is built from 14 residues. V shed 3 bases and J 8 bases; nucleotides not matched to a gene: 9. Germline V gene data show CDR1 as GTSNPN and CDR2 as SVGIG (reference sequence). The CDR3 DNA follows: TGTGCCTGGAGGGATTGGGCAGGGGGAGAAAAACTGTTTTTT. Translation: CAWRDWAGGEKLFF.

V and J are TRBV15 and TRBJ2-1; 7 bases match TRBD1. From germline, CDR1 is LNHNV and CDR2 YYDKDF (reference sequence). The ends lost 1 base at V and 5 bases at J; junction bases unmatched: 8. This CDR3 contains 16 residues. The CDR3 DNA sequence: TGTGCCACCAGCAGAGCGTTAGGACAGGCTAACAATGAGCAGTTCTTC. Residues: CATSRALGQANNEQFF. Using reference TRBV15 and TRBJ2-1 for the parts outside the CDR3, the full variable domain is DAMVIQNPRYQVTQFGKPVTLSCSQTLNHNVMYWYQQKSSQAPKLLFHYYDKDFNNEADTPDNFQSRRPNTSFCFLDIRSPGLGDTAMYLCATSRALGQANNEQFFGPGTRLTVL.

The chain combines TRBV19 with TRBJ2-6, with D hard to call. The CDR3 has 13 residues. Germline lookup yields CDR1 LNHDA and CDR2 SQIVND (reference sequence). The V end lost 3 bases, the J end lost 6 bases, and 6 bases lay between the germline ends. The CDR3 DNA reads TGTGCCAGTAGTATTCGGCAGGCCAACGTCCTGACTTTC. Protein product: CASSIRQANVLTF.

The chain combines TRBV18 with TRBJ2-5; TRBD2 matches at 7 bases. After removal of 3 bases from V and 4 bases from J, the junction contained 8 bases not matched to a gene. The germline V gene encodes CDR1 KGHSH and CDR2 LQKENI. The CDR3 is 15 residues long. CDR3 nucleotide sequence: TGTGCCAGCTCACCCCGAGCGGGATTGTCAGAGACCCAGTACTTC. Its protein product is CASSPRAGLSETQYF.

The CDR3 loop is CASGPGTGNTGELFF. CDR3 coding DNA: TGTGCTAGTGGCCCCGGGACAGGGAACACCGGGGAGCTGTTTTTT. V gene TRBV12-5 combines with J gene TRBJ2-2; 8 bases fit TRBD1. The germline V gene has CDR1 LGHNT and CDR2 FRNRAP. V lost 6 bases and J lost 1; bases outside the gene matches: 4. This CDR3 comprises 15 residues. The variable domain in full, with the rest retrieved from reference TRBV12-5 and TRBJ2-2, is DARVTQTPRHKVTEMGQEVTMRCQPILGHNTVFWYRQTMMQGLELLAYFRNRAPLDDSGMPKDRFSAEMPDATLATLKIQPSEPRDSAVYFCASGPGTGNTGELFFGEGSRLTVL.

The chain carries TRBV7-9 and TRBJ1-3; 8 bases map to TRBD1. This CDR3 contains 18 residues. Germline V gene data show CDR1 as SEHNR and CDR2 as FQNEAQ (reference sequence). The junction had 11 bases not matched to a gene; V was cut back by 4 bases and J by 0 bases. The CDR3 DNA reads TGTGCCAGCAGCTCACAGGGGGATTACCTTTTCTCTGGAAACACCATATATTTT. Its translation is CASSSQGDYLFSGNTIYF.

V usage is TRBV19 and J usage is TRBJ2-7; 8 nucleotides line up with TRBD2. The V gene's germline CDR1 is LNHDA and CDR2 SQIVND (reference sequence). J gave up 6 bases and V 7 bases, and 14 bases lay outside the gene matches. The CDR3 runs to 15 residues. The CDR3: CASIASREGRSEQYF. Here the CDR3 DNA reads TGTGCCAGTATTGCGTCCCGGGAGGGCCGGAGCGAGCAGTACTTC.

The CDR3 sequence is CASRDTKNTEAFF. DNA of the CDR3: TGCGCCAGCAGAGACACCAAGAACACTGAAGCTTTCTTT. The chain is built from TRBV5-1 and TRBJ1-1; D not resolved. V was shortened by 5 bases and J by 1 base, with 9 bases between the two germline ends. Germline V gene sequence: CDR1 SGHRS, CDR2 YFSETQ. The length of the CDR3 is 13 residues.

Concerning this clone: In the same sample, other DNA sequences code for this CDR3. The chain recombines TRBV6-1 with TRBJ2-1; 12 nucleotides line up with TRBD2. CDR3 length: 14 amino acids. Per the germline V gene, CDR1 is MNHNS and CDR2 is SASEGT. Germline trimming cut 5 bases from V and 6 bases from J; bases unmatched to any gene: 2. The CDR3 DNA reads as TGTGCCAGCAGTCGACTAGCGGGAGCCAATGAGCAGTTCTTC. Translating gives CASSRLAGANEQFF.

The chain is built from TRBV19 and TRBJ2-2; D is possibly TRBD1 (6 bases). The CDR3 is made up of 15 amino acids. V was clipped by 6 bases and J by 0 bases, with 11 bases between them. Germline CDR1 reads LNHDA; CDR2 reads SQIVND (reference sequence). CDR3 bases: TGTGCCAGTAGACCGCAGGGGACGAACACCGGGGAGCTGTTTTTT. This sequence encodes CASRPQGTNTGELFF.

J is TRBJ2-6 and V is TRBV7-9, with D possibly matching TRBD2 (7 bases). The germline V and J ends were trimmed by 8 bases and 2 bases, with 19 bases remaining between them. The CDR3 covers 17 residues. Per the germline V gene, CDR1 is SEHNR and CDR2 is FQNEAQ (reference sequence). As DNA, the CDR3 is TGTGCCAGCCACACCGCGGGGGCGCTAGCTGGGGCCAACGTCCTGACTTTC. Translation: CASHTAGALAGANVLTF.